The 31 T cell receptor beta chains listed next were all sequenced from one sample in a study of blood T cell repertoires in COVID-19. The repertoire was sequenced with immunoSEQ multiplex PCR; TCRdb's copy has only in-frame clones and lacks some. The sample has some 370,000 clones, more than 80% seen once. The sample was peripheral blood. The receptors come from a man in his forties with acute or convalescent COVID-19.

V gene TRBV7-2 combines with J gene TRBJ1-6, with D perhaps matching TRBD1 (5 bases). The CDR3 spans 15 residues. V was clipped by 3 bases and J by 2 bases, with 8 bases between them. Germline V CDR1 and CDR2: SGHTA, FQGNSA. DNA for the CDR3: TGTGCCAGCAGCTTCGACAGCGCCTATAATTCACCCCTCCACTTT. This translates into CASSFDSAYNSPLHF.

V usage is TRBV30 and J usage is TRBJ1-6; D might be TRBD1 (5 bases). Between the trimmed V and J ends, which lost 4 bases and 3 bases, there was a span of 19 bases. Germline lookup yields CDR1 GTSNPN and CDR2 SVGIG (reference sequence). CDR3 size: 17 residues. The CDR3 DNA reads as TGTGCCTGGAAGACGGTCGTGCCGGGGGACTATAATTCACCCCTCCACTTT. Translating gives CAWKTVVPGDYNSPLHF.

V is TRBV5-5 and J is TRBJ2-3; 10 positions agree with TRBD2. Per the germline V gene, CDR1 is SGHKS and CDR2 is YYEKEE (reference sequence). CDR3 size: 16 residues. V lost 4 bases to trimming and J lost 3 bases; unmatched junction nucleotides: 8. The CDR3 DNA follows: TGTGCCAGCAGCCCAAAGCGGGGGGGCGGAACAGATACGCAGTATTTT. Its protein product is CASSPKRGGGTDTQYF.

The gene calls are TRBV6-5 and TRBJ1-6; the D is unclear. CDR3 length: 16 residues. Germline V lookup: CDR1 MNHEY, CDR2 SVGAGI. Trimming took 4 bases from V and 0 from J, leaving 10 bases between them. The CDR3 reads CASSSPRSSYNSPLHF. The CDR3 DNA reads as TGTGCCAGCAGTTCCCCCCGGTCCTCCTATAATTCACCCCTCCACTTT.

V and J are TRBV7-3 and TRBJ2-5, with no clear D. The germline V gene has CDR1 SGHTA and CDR2 FQGTGA. The CDR3 is 13 residues long. V gave up 5 bases and J gave up 5 bases, with 12 bases separating them. The CDR3 reads CASSLRLRETQYF. CDR3 sequence (DNA): TGTGCCAGCAGCCTTAGGTTGCGGGAGACCCAGTACTTC.

J is TRBJ2-3 and V is TRBV9; 9 bases agree with TRBD2. The germline CDR1 and CDR2 sequences are SGDLS and YYNGEE. J gave up 2 bases and V 2 bases, and 9 bases lay outside the gene matches. The CDR3 length is 17 residues. CDR3 nucleotides: TGTGCCAGCAGCGTTCGACTAGCGGCGGACCCCACAGATACGCAGTATTTT. It specifies CASSVRLAADPTDTQYF.

The chain recombines TRBV7-8 with TRBJ2-1, with 7 bases that match TRBD2. Germline loops: CDR1 SGHVS, CDR2 FQNEAQ. Trimming took 6 bases from V and 6 from J; bases not matched to a gene: 11. The CDR3 loop spans 15 amino acids. The CDR3 reads CASRLTSVVRNEQFF. The CDR3 DNA reads TGTGCCAGCAGACTCACTAGCGTGGTACGCAATGAGCAGTTCTTC.

This chain links TRBV5-6 with TRBJ1-6, with 8 positions matching TRBD1. V lost 0 bases, J lost 6 bases, and 2 bases stayed unmatched. The CDR3 is made up of 15 amino acids. In germline, CDR1 is SGHDT, CDR2 YYEEEE. The CDR3 bases are TGTGCCAGCAGCTTGGTCAGGGGGCCTAATTCACCCCTCCACTTT. It translates to CASSLVRGPNSPLHF. The variable domain in full, with the rest retrieved from reference TRBV5-6 and TRBJ1-6, is DAGVTQSPTHLIKTRGQQVTLRCSPKSGHDTVSWYQQALGQGPQFIFQYYEEEERQRGNFPDRFSGHQFPNYSSELNVNALLLGDSALYLCASSLVRGPNSPLHFGNGTRLTVT.

J is TRBJ2-7 and V is TRBV2; the D is unclear. The CDR3 loop spans 11 amino acids. V was shortened by 6 bases and J by 2 bases, with 5 bases between the two germline ends. Germline CDR1 and CDR2: SNHLY and FYNNEI. The CDR3 sequence is CASRETYEQYF. In DNA, the CDR3 is TGTGCCAGCAGGGAGACCTACGAGCAGTACTTC. The variable domain in full, with the rest retrieved from reference TRBV2 and TRBJ2-7, is EPEVTQTPSHQVTQMGQEVILRCVPISNHLYFYWYRQILGQKVEFLVSFYNNEISEKSEIFDDQFSVERPDGSNFTLKIRSTKLEDSAMYFCASRETYEQYFGPGTRLTVT.

This chain links TRBV6-4 with TRBJ1-5; a possible D gene is TRBD1 (5 bases). Trimming stripped 7 bases from V and 4 bases from J, with 14 bases between. Germline V lookup: CDR1 MRHNA, CDR2 SNTAGT. The CDR3 is 14 residues long. CDR3 DNA sequence: TGTGCCAGCATTGAAGGGGTAGGGAATCAGCCCCAGCATTTT. Translated: CASIEGVGNQPQHF.

The chain has TRBV29-1 and TRBJ1-3, with 8 nucleotides matching TRBD1. Trimming took 6 bases from V and 0 from J; bases not matched to a gene: 4. Germline assignment: CDR1 SQVTM and CDR2 ANQGSEA. The CDR3 has 14 residues. CDR3 sequence: CSVAGQASGNTIYF. CDR3 in DNA: TGCAGCGTAGCGGGACAGGCCTCTGGAAACACCATATATTTT.

This sequence joins TRBV29-1 and TRBJ2-1, with TRBD2 identical over 7 bases. This CDR3 spans 15 amino acids. Germline V gene sequence: CDR1 SQVTM, CDR2 ANQGSEA. Trimming took 4 bases from V and 9 from J; bases not matched to a gene: 15. The CDR3 DNA follows: TGCAGCGTTGTAGGAGGGACTAATGGGCTCACTGAGCAGTTCTTC. This translates into CSVVGGTNGLTEQFF.

The rearrangement joins TRBV6-2 or TRBV6-3 to TRBJ2-1, with 8 bases fitting TRBD1. The germline V gene encodes CDR1 MNHEY and CDR2 SVGEGT. Unmatched junction bases numbered 7, after V lost 4 bases and J lost 8 bases. This CDR3 spans 14 amino acids. The CDR3 is CASSSPDRVHEQFF. The CDR3, as DNA: TGTGCCAGCAGTTCCCCGGACAGGGTCCATGAGCAGTTCTTC.

On this clone itself: A junction end diverges from the germline sequence, so it may reflect a read error. The chain has TRBV28 and TRBJ1-2, with 7 positions matching TRBD1. Germline CDR1 MDHEN, CDR2 SYDVKM. The CDR3 is 13 amino acids. DNA for the CDR3: TGTGCCAGCAGTCGCGACAGGGCTTTTCTCCTTCTCTTC. Amino acid sequence: CASSRDRAFLLLF.

The V gene is TRBV10-1, the J gene TRBJ1-1; TRBD1 might be the D (5 bases). The germline gives CDR1 WNHNN, CDR2 SYGVQD (reference sequence). The CDR3 covers 13 residues. V was cut by 6 bases and J by 1 base, with 9 bases left in between. CDR3 DNA sequence: TGCGCCAGCAGCGGACAACCGAACACTGAAGCTTTCTTT. Protein sequence: CASSGQPNTEAFF.

J is TRBJ1-3 and V is TRBV30, with a tentative D call TRBD1 (5 bases). In germline, CDR1 is GTSNPN, CDR2 SVGIG (reference sequence). V shed 7 bases and J shed 1 base, with 14 bases lying between them. This CDR3 has 14 amino acids. The CDR3 reads CASLSGGSGNTIYF. CDR3 DNA: TGTGCCTCCTTGTCTGGGGGGTCTGGAAACACCATATATTTT.

This chain links TRBV12-3 or TRBV12-4 with TRBJ1-5; D possibly corresponds to TRBD1 (5 bases). This CDR3 is 13 amino acids long. V dropped 3 bases and J dropped 6 bases, with 9 bases sitting between them. In DNA, the CDR3 is TGTGCCAGCAGTTTTGGGGCCGGTCAGCCCCAGCATTTT. Translation: CASSFGAGQPQHF.

The chain links TRBV9 to TRBJ2-7; 9 bases agree with TRBD2. CDR3 length: 14 residues. The V gene's germline CDR1 is SGDLS and CDR2 YYNGEE. V shed 4 bases and J 2 bases; nucleotides not matched to a gene: 4. Written as DNA, the CDR3 is TGTGCCAGCAGCCAGCGGGGGGATACCTACGAGCAGTACTTC. This codes for CASSQRGDTYEQYF.

The chain is built from TRBV5-1 and TRBJ2-7; D not certain. V gave up 4 bases and J gave up 0 bases, with 11 bases separating them. This CDR3 is 14 amino acids long. CDR1 and CDR2 from the germline V gene are SGHRS and YFSETQ. The CDR3: CASSPDIGSYEQYF. CDR3 DNA sequence: TGCGCCAGCAGCCCTGACATTGGCTCCTACGAGCAGTACTTC.

The chain has TRBV6-6 and TRBJ2-7, with D possibly being TRBD2 (6 bases). The CDR3 length is 16 residues. Germline CDR1 reads MNHNY; CDR2 reads SVGAGI (reference sequence). Trimming left V 3 bases short and J 1 base short, with 16 bases between. CDR3 in DNA: TGTGCCAGCAGTTATTCACAGGACTACTCTTCCTACGAGCAGTACTTC. It yields the protein CASSYSQDYSSYEQYF.

This clone was seen once. The junction differs from germline at one of its ends, possibly a read error. This sequence joins TRBV4-1 and TRBJ1-2; D is unresolved. This CDR3 has 14 amino acids. Germline CDR1 and CDR2: MGHRA and YSYEKL. The CDR3 here is CASTQNTDPYGYTF. The CDR3 DNA sequence: TGCGCCAGCACCCAAAATACAGATCCCTATGGCTACACCTTC.

The rearrangement joins TRBV9 to TRBJ2-3; 9 nucleotides agree with TRBD1. Germline lookup yields CDR1 SGDLS and CDR2 YYNGEE. The CDR3 covers 15 residues. V shed 1 base, J shed 5 bases, and the junction held 5 bases outside the gene matches. The CDR3 DNA reads as TGTGCCAGCAGCGTATTCACAGGGGGCCTAGATACGCAGTATTTT. It yields the protein CASSVFTGGLDTQYF.

The V and J genes are TRBV9 and TRBJ1-2; D is perhaps TRBD1 (5 bases). V was clipped by 4 bases and J by 6 bases, with 13 bases between them. There are 13 residues in the CDR3. Germline loops: CDR1 SGDLS, CDR2 YYNGEE. The CDR3 nucleotides read TGTGCCAGCAGCTGGACACCAGACGATGGCTACACCTTC. Translating gives CASSWTPDDGYTF.

This chain's CDR3 is CASSSSGKPLHF. The CDR3 bases are TGTGCCAGCAGTTCCTCAGGAAAACCCCTCCACTTT. The chain combines TRBV28 with TRBJ1-6, with D unresolved. V lost 4 bases, J lost 12 bases, and 10 bases lay in between. CDR1 is MDHEN, CDR2 SYDVKM, per germline. The CDR3 length is 12 residues.

This chain links TRBV11-2 with TRBJ1-4, with a weak D call TRBD1 (6 bases). This CDR3 region has 14 residues. V was clipped by 5 bases and J by 4 bases, with 11 bases between them. CDR1 and CDR2 from the germline V gene are SGHAT and FQNNGV. CDR3 sequence (DNA): TGTGCCAGCAGCCCGACAGGCTTTAATGAAAAACTGTTTTTT. Its protein product is CASSPTGFNEKLFF.

CDR3 coding DNA: TGTGCCAGCAGCCTAGCGGGGTTGGCAGATACGCAGTATTTT. Its protein product is CASSLAGLADTQYF. V and J are TRBV4-2 and TRBJ2-3, with 8 positions matching TRBD2. The CDR3 extends over 14 amino acids. Germline-derived CDR1 and CDR2 are LGHNA and YNFKEQ. With V trimmed by 4 bases and J by 4 bases, 4 bases remained unmatched.

V gene TRBV5-4 combines with J gene TRBJ2-5, with D perhaps TRBD2 (6 bases). The CDR3 spans 13 residues. Per germline, CDR1 SGHNT and CDR2 YYREEE (reference sequence). With 2 bases removed from V and 4 bases from J, the gap between germline ends came to 9 bases. CDR3 sequence (DNA): TGTGCCAGCAGCTTAAGGAGGGGAGAGACCCAGTACTTC. Its translation is CASSLRRGETQYF.

J is TRBJ1-2 and V is TRBV6-6; 9 bases line up with TRBD1. After removal of 5 bases from V and 7 bases from J, the junction contained 8 bases not matched to a gene. Germline-derived CDR1 and CDR2 are MNHNY and SVGAGI (reference sequence). CDR3 length equals 14 residues. The CDR3 nucleotides are TGTGCCAGCAGTCCACCGGGACAGGGATTTGGCTACACCTTC. Encoded protein: CASSPPGQGFGYTF.

J is TRBJ2-4 and V is TRBV7-2, with 10 bases identical to TRBD1. This CDR3 region has 15 residues. The germline V gene has CDR1 SGHTA and CDR2 FQGNSA. After removal of 3 bases from V and 6 bases from J, the junction contained 5 bases not matched to a gene. The CDR3 is CASSFDRGLINIQYF. CDR3 coding DNA: TGTGCCAGCAGCTTCGACAGGGGGCTAATAAACATTCAGTACTTC.

J is TRBJ2-1 and V is TRBV5-6; 16 bases align to TRBD2. This CDR3 region has 19 residues. The V gene's germline CDR1 is SGHDT and CDR2 YYEEEE. V was pared by 2 bases and J by 9 bases, with 14 bases of the junction left unmatched. The chain's CDR3 is CASSFPGTSGRVPLSEQFF. Written as DNA, the CDR3 is TGTGCCAGCAGCTTTCCCGGGACTAGCGGGAGGGTCCCACTCAGTGAGCAGTTCTTC. The variable domain in full, completed from reference TRBV5-6 and TRBJ2-1, reads DAGVTQSPTHLIKTRGQQVTLRCSPKSGHDTVSWYQQALGQGPQFIFQYYEEEERQRGNFPDRFSGHQFPNYSSELNVNALLLGDSALYLCASSFPGTSGRVPLSEQFFGPGTRLTVL.

The rearrangement joins TRBV2 to TRBJ1-1; D gene unclear. The CDR3 has 13 residues. In germline, CDR1 is SNHLY, CDR2 FYNNEI. Between the trimmed V and J ends, which lost 1 base and 4 bases, there was a span of 7 bases. The CDR3 is CASSEGQSTEAFF. The CDR3, as DNA: TGTGCCAGCAGTGAAGGGCAGTCCACTGAAGCTTTCTTT.